These 28 T cell receptor beta chains share one sample of origin, sequenced in a study of blood T cell repertoires in COVID-19. The assay was immunoSEQ multiplex PCR, and TCRdb's table has in-frame clones only and misses some. The data contain around 430,000 clones, around nine tenths of them singletons. Material for sequencing was PBMCs or T cells enriched from blood (not recorded which). The source of these receptors is a woman aged 50 to 60 who had recovered from COVID-19.

This rearrangement joins TRBV6-2 or TRBV6-3 to TRBJ1-5; maybe TRBD1 (6 bases). This CDR3 contains 21 residues. V was clipped by 4 bases and J by 7 bases, with 35 bases between them. Germline-derived CDR1 and CDR2 are MNHEY and SVGEGT. CDR3 sequence reads: CASSSLSSPGAPSPNMQPQHF. CDR3 in DNA: TGTGCCAGCAGTTCCCTTTCTAGCCCAGGGGCTCCCTCTCCCAACATGCAGCCCCAGCATTTT.

The chain has TRBV5-1 and TRBJ1-2, with D maybe TRBD1 (5 bases). CDR3 length: 15 amino acids. The germline gives CDR1 SGHRS, CDR2 YFSETQ. The V and J ends lost 4 bases and 3 bases respectively, with 16 bases between them. CDR3 sequence (DNA): TGCGCCAGCAGCCAATCGACAGTAGGGGACTATGGCTACACCTTC. Protein: CASSQSTVGDYGYTF. Using reference TRBV5-1 and TRBJ1-2 for the parts outside the CDR3, the full variable domain is KAGVTQTPRYLIKTRGQQVTLSCSPISGHRSVSWYQQTPGQGLQFLFEYFSETQRNKGNFPGRFSGRQFSNSRSEMNVSTLELGDSALYLCASSQSTVGDYGYTFGSGTRLTVV.

The V call is TRBV27, the J call TRBJ1-4; D uncertain. The CDR3 runs to 13 residues. V was pared by 4 bases and J by 11 bases, with 14 bases between. Per the germline V gene, CDR1 is MNHEY and CDR2 is SMNVEV (reference sequence). This chain's CDR3 is CASSSYRGGKLFF. Written as DNA, the CDR3 is TGTGCCAGCAGTTCTTACAGAGGAGGTAAACTGTTTTTT.

Only one count was recorded for this clone. V gene TRBV19 combines with J gene TRBJ2-7, with D perhaps matching TRBD1 (6 bases). The CDR3 loop spans 14 amino acids. Germline CDR1 LNHDA, CDR2 SQIVND (reference sequence). V lost 4 bases to trimming and J lost 5 bases, with 15 bases between them. CDR3 in amino acids: CASSKGQPPNEQYF. CDR3 in DNA: TGTGCCAGTAGTAAAGGACAGCCTCCTAACGAGCAGTACTTC. Supplemented by reference TRBV19 and TRBJ2-7, the full variable domain reads DGGITQSPKYLFRKEGQNVTLSCEQNLNHDAMYWYRQDPGQGLRLIYYSQIVNDFQKGDIAEGYSVSREKKESFPLTVTSAQKNPTAFYLCASSKGQPPNEQYFGPGTRLTVT.

In this sample, this clone turned up once. V is TRBV5-1 and J is TRBJ2-5; perhaps TRBD2 as D (5 bases). Trimming left V 1 base short and J 2 bases short, with 15 bases between. The CDR3 contains 16 residues. Germline-derived CDR1 and CDR2 are SGHRS and YFSETQ. CDR3 sequence: CASSLSTGGIQETQYF. The CDR3 DNA reads TGCGCCAGCAGCTTGTCAACCGGAGGAATACAAGAGACCCAGTACTTC.

This chain links TRBV28 with TRBJ1-1; 8 bases are shared with TRBD1. The CDR3 covers 14 residues. Germline V gene sequence: CDR1 MDHEN, CDR2 SYDVKM. J gave up 2 bases and V 5 bases, and 4 bases lay outside the gene matches. The CDR3 loop is CASSVAGGNTEAFF. CDR3 nucleotide sequence: TGTGCCAGCAGTGTGGCAGGGGGCAACACTGAAGCTTTCTTT.

V usage is TRBV12-3 or TRBV12-4 and J usage is TRBJ1-5; D is unclear. There are 13 residues in the CDR3. With 2 bases removed from V and 6 bases from J, the gap between germline ends came to 8 bases. The CDR3 here is CASSLRGLQPQHF. The DNA of the CDR3 is TGTGCCAGCAGTTTACGAGGCCTTCAGCCCCAGCATTTT.

This clone was observed a few times. This chain's CDR3 is CASSYSTGGSEAFF. The CDR3 bases are TGTGCCAGCAGTTACTCCACCGGGGGTTCTGAAGCTTTCTTT. The V and J genes are TRBV6-5 and TRBJ1-1; D possibly corresponds to TRBD1 (5 bases). The germline V gene has CDR1 MNHEY and CDR2 SVGAGI. Trimming pared 0 bases from V and 6 bases from J, leaving 11 bases between. The CDR3 sequence is 14 residues long.

This chain uses TRBV6-5 with TRBJ2-7; the D gene is possibly TRBD1 (6 bases). Trimming cost V 8 bases and J 0 bases, with 14 bases left between them. This CDR3 comprises 14 residues. The germline gives CDR1 MNHEY, CDR2 SVGAGI. The DNA of the CDR3 is TGTGCCAGCGGGGCCAGGGGTCCCTCCTACGAGCAGTACTTC. It yields the protein CASGARGPSYEQYF.

This clone was seen only once. This CDR3 is CASSSPIAGGGSDTQYF. Here the CDR3 DNA reads TGTGCCAGCAGTTCTCCAATAGCGGGGGGAGGCTCAGATACGCAGTATTTT. The chain links TRBV6-2 or TRBV6-3 to TRBJ2-3, with 10 positions matching TRBD2. Germline V gene lookup returns CDR1 MNHEY and CDR2 SVGEGT. This CDR3 spans 17 amino acids. Losses at the gene ends were 4 bases for V and 4 bases for J; bases not matched to a gene: 11.

This clone was observed a handful of times. V and J are TRBV18 and TRBJ2-7; perhaps TRBD1 as D (5 bases). From germline, CDR1 is KGHSH and CDR2 LQKENI. V was cut by 2 bases and J by 6 bases, with 11 bases left in between. This CDR3 comprises 13 residues. The CDR3 region has the DNA TGTGCCAGCTCACCAACTCCAGGGTCCGAGCAGTACTTC. Protein sequence: CASSPTPGSEQYF.

The chain couples TRBV18 to TRBJ2-1; D is ambiguous. There are 14 residues in the CDR3. The germline V and J ends were trimmed by 3 bases and 4 bases, with 10 bases remaining between them. Per the germline V gene, CDR1 is KGHSH and CDR2 is LQKENI. CDR3 amino acids: CASSPGPRYNEQFF. The CDR3 DNA reads TGTGCCAGCTCACCTGGGCCCCGTTACAATGAGCAGTTCTTC.

The V and J genes are TRBV3-1 (or the pseudogene TRBV3-2) and TRBJ1-1, with D unresolved. The CDR3 length is 14 residues. V lost 5 bases to trimming and J lost 6 bases, with 16 bases between them. Germline V gene data show CDR1 as LGHDT and CDR2 as YNNKEL (reference sequence). The CDR3 DNA sequence: TGTGCCAGCAGCGTAGGACTGGACCGCGCTGAAGCTTTCTTT. Its protein product is CASSVGLDRAEAFF.

The J gene is TRBJ2-1, the V gene TRBV19; D may be TRBD2 (5 bases). The CDR3 contains 11 residues. From germline, CDR1 is LNHDA and CDR2 SQIVND (reference sequence). V lost 3 bases, J lost 10 bases, and 7 bases lay in between. CDR3 sequence: CASSMGDEQFF. In nucleotides, the CDR3 is TGTGCCAGTAGTATGGGAGACGAGCAGTTCTTC. Complete variable domain (other parts from reference TRBV19 and TRBJ2-1): DGGITQSPKYLFRKEGQNVTLSCEQNLNHDAMYWYRQDPGQGLRLIYYSQIVNDFQKGDIAEGYSVSREKKESFPLTVTSAQKNPTAFYLCASSMGDEQFFGPGTRLTVL.

The rearrangement joins TRBV5-1 to TRBJ1-1; TRBD1 matches at 9 bases. This CDR3 region has 14 residues. Looked up from germline, CDR1 is SGHRS and CDR2 is YFSETQ. V dropped 3 bases and J dropped 5; count of bases not matched to a gene: 5. The CDR3 DNA is TGCGCCAGCAGCTGGGGACAGGGCAAAACTGAAGCTTTCTTT. It translates to CASSWGQGKTEAFF.

In this sample, this clone turned up a few times. The rearrangement links TRBV24-1 to TRBJ1-2; 7 nucleotides line up with TRBD1. The V gene's germline CDR1 is KGHDR and CDR2 SFDVKD. This CDR3 contains 13 residues. V was clipped by 4 bases and J by 4 bases; unmatched bases: 2. CDR3 protein: CATSENRGYGYTF. The DNA of the CDR3 is TGTGCCACCAGTGAAAACAGGGGCTATGGCTACACCTTC.

This chain connects TRBV19 to TRBJ2-7; TRBD1 aligns across 11 bases. The CDR3 length is 16 residues. The V segment lost 2 bases and the J segment 1 base; nucleotides outside the gene matches: 4. Germline CDR1 is LNHDA and CDR2 is SQIVND (reference sequence). Here the CDR3 DNA reads TGTGCCAGTAGTATACGGACAGGGGGCGAGTCCTACGAGCAGTACTTC. Protein sequence: CASSIRTGGESYEQYF.

V gene TRBV19 combines with J gene TRBJ2-1, with D maybe TRBD1 (6 bases). V lost 7 bases, J lost 2 bases, and 21 bases lay in between. CDR1 and CDR2 (germline): LNHDA, SQIVND (reference sequence). This CDR3 region has 17 residues. The CDR3 nucleotides read TGTGCCAGTACCGTGGACAGATGGACCTTACCCTACAATGAGCAGTTCTTC. It translates to CASTVDRWTLPYNEQFF.

The J gene is TRBJ1-2, the V gene TRBV11-2; 9 positions match TRBD1. The trim removed 5 bases at V and 7 bases at J, leaving 11 bases unmatched. The CDR3 has 15 amino acids. Per germline, CDR1 SGHAT and CDR2 FQNNGV. Written as DNA, the CDR3 is TGTGCCAGCAGCGCCCGGGACAGGGACGGGCCTGGCTACACCTTC. This translates into CASSARDRDGPGYTF. The entire variable domain, with the rest obtained from reference TRBV11-2 and TRBJ1-2, is as follows: EAGVAQSPRYKIIEKRQSVAFWCNPISGHATLYWYQQILGQGPKLLIQFQNNGVVDDSQLPKDRFSAERLKGVDSTLKIQPAKLEDSAVYLCASSARDRDGPGYTFGSGTRLTVV.

This clone was counted a single time. The chain carries TRBV11-2 and TRBJ2-2; D is ambiguous. The CDR3 length is 15 residues. Trimming cost V 5 bases and J 0 bases, with 10 bases left between them. Germline CDR1 is SGHAT and CDR2 is FQNNGV. In nucleotides, the CDR3 is TGTGCCAGCAGCCCGCGTACAGCGAACACCGGGGAGCTGTTTTTT. Translating it yields CASSPRTANTGELFF.

The CDR3 bases are TGTGCCGCCCAGGGGGGGAACACCGGGGAGCTGTTTTTT. Its translation is CAAQGGNTGELFF. V gene TRBV6-5 combines with J gene TRBJ2-2; weak D call: TRBD1 (7 bases). The CDR3 has 13 amino acids. V shed 11 bases and J shed 1 base, with 11 bases lying between them. Germline V gives CDR1 MNHEY, CDR2 SVGAGI.

The J gene is TRBJ2-3, the V gene TRBV7-6, with 7 bases identical to TRBD2. Germline trimming cut 0 bases from V and 2 bases from J; bases unmatched to any gene: 5. Per the germline V gene, CDR1 is SGHVS and CDR2 is FNYEAQ. The CDR3 spans 16 residues. CDR3 bases: TGTGCCAGCAGCTTAGCGGGGGGGAGATACACAGATACGCAGTATTTT. It translates to CASSLAGGRYTDTQYF.

The V and J genes are TRBV11-2 and TRBJ1-2; 9 bases line up with TRBD1. CDR1 is SGHAT, CDR2 FQNNGV, per germline. CDR3 length equals 17 residues. J lost 5 bases, V lost 6 bases, and 16 bases had no gene match. The CDR3: CASRQLDGWTGVYGYTF. CDR3 bases: TGTGCCAGCAGGCAATTGGACGGATGGACAGGGGTATATGGCTACACCTTC.

The chain carries TRBV18 and TRBJ2-1, with TRBD1 matching 8 bases. Unmatched junction bases numbered 7, after V lost 3 bases and J lost 6 bases. Germline assignment: CDR1 KGHSH and CDR2 LQKENI. The CDR3 is made up of 15 amino acids. The CDR3 nucleotides read TGTGCCAGCTCACCTCCCGGGACAGGCTCCAATGAGCAGTTCTTC. Translating it yields CASSPPGTGSNEQFF.

V and J are TRBV7-9 and TRBJ1-6, with 7 bases lining up with TRBD1. Germline V lookup: CDR1 SEHNR, CDR2 FQNEAQ (reference sequence). Unmatched junction bases numbered 6, after V lost 5 bases and J lost 14 bases. CDR3 length: 12 amino acids. The CDR3 here is CASSRQGEALHF. The CDR3 nucleotides read TGTGCCAGCAGCCGACAGGGAGAGGCCCTCCACTTT.

V and J are TRBV30 and TRBJ2-7; no clear D gene. Trimming stripped 3 bases from V and 0 bases from J, with 6 bases between. Germline lookup yields CDR1 GTSNPN and CDR2 SVGIG (reference sequence). The CDR3 is 12 amino acids. The CDR3 is CAWSLPSYEQYF. The CDR3 nucleotides read TGTGCCTGGAGCCTCCCCTCCTACGAGCAGTACTTC.

The chain carries TRBV3-1 (or the pseudogene TRBV3-2) and TRBJ1-4; D is ambiguous. The CDR3 is 11 amino acids. CDR1 and CDR2 from the germline V gene are LGHDT and YNNKEL (reference sequence). With 4 bases removed from V and 8 bases from J, the gap between germline ends came to 5 bases. The CDR3 protein is CASSLTEKLFF. The CDR3 DNA reads as TGTGCCAGCAGCCTGACAGAAAAACTGTTTTTT.

J is TRBJ1-1 and V is TRBV19; D is undetermined. The V and J ends lost 5 bases and 7 bases respectively, with 20 bases between them. The germline gives CDR1 LNHDA, CDR2 SQIVND (reference sequence). This CDR3 contains 15 residues. CDR3 region: CASSPSSGRGSEAFF. In DNA form, the CDR3 reads TGTGCCAGTAGTCCCTCCTCGGGCAGAGGGAGTGAAGCTTTCTTT.